The rows below give T cell receptor beta chains drawn from one sample of a study of T cells after yellow fever vaccination. TCRdb reanalysed the 5' RACE reads using MiXCR and keeps one entry per CDR3 protein. The table records some 500,000 distinct CDR3 sequences, approximately 12% of them present only once. The material sequenced was PBMCs, taken on the day of the yellow fever booster vaccination. These receptors originate from a man aged 30 to 39 who received the YFV17D yellow fever vaccine. Both conserved end residues are part of each CDR3. D genes are given only for firm matches. Size is omitted from some rows. Given values are once, few, many or a class for expanded clones.

V gene: TRBV9; D gene: NA; J gene: TRBJ1-1; clone size: few; CDR3 DNA: TGTGCCAGCAGCCCCCCCGACTTGAACACTGAAGCTTTCTTT; CDR3 protein: CASSPPDLNTEAFF
V gene: TRBV5-1; D gene: NA; J gene: TRBJ2-7; clone size: few; CDR3 DNA: TGCGCCAGCAGTCAAACCATTAGCGGCTTGGAGTACGAGCAGTACTTC; CDR3 protein: CASSQTISGLEYEQYF
V gene: TRBV7-6; D gene: NA; J gene: TRBJ1-2; clone size: few; CDR3 DNA: TGTGCCAGCAGCTCTTACAACCGGGAAAGGGGTTATGGCTACACCTTC; CDR3 protein: CASSSYNRERGYGYTF
V gene: TRBV20-1; D gene: NA; J gene: TRBJ2-1; clone size: NA; CDR3 DNA: TGCAGTGCCGCCGGGACCTCGAGCTCCTACAATGAGCAGTTCTTC; CDR3 protein: CSAAGTSSSYNEQFF
V gene: TRBV20-1; D gene: NA; J gene: TRBJ1-2; clone size: NA; CDR3 DNA: TGCAGTGCTAGAGATCCGCTGGACTATGGCTACACCTTC; CDR3 protein: CSARDPLDYGYTF
V gene: TRBV5-5; D gene: NA; J gene: TRBJ2-1; clone size: many; CDR3 DNA: TGTGCCAGCAGCGATATGCGGGATCGGTACAATGAGCAGTTCTTC; CDR3 protein: CASSDMRDRYNEQFF
V gene: TRBV24-1; D gene: NA; J gene: TRBJ1-3; clone size: few; CDR3 DNA: TGTGCCACCAGTGACCTTGATGCGGTCGTGGGAAACACCATATATTTT; CDR3 protein: CATSDLDAVVGNTIYF
V gene: TRBV5-1; D gene: NA; J gene: TRBJ2-7; clone size: NA; CDR3 DNA: TGCGCCAGCAGCCTAGGTTCGGGAGACGGGCTCGAGCAGTACTTC; CDR3 protein: CASSLGSGDGLEQYF
V gene: TRBV18; D gene: NA; J gene: TRBJ2-1; clone size: NA; CDR3 DNA: TGTGCCAGCTCACCAATACAGGGTGACAATGAGCAGTTCTTC; CDR3 protein: CASSPIQGDNEQFF
V gene: TRBV12-3/TRBV12-4; D gene: NA; J gene: TRBJ1-5; clone size: NA; CDR3 DNA: TGTGCCAGCAGTTTGGACCTAAATCAGCCCCAGCATTTT; CDR3 protein: CASSLDLNQPQHF
V gene: TRBV21-1; D gene: NA; J gene: TRBJ2-2; clone size: few; CDR3 DNA: TGTGCCAGCACGCCAGCGGAGGTCGGCACCGGGGAGCTGTTTTTT; CDR3 protein: CASTPAEVGTGELFF
V gene: TRBV18; D gene: NA; J gene: TRBJ1-2; clone size: few; CDR3 DNA: TGTGCCAGCTCACCGGACAGAACCGGAGGCTACACCTTC; CDR3 protein: CASSPDRTGGYTF
V gene: TRBV7-9; D gene: NA; J gene: TRBJ1-5; clone size: few; CDR3 DNA: TGTGCCAGCAGCCCTAATTCCGGGACACAGCCCCAGCATTTT; CDR3 protein: CASSPNSGTQPQHF
V gene: TRBV6-5; D gene: TRBD2; J gene: TRBJ2-7; clone size: few; CDR3 DNA: TGTGCCAGCAGTTCTAGCGGGGCCGCCTACGAGCAGTACTTC; CDR3 protein: CASSSSGAAYEQYF